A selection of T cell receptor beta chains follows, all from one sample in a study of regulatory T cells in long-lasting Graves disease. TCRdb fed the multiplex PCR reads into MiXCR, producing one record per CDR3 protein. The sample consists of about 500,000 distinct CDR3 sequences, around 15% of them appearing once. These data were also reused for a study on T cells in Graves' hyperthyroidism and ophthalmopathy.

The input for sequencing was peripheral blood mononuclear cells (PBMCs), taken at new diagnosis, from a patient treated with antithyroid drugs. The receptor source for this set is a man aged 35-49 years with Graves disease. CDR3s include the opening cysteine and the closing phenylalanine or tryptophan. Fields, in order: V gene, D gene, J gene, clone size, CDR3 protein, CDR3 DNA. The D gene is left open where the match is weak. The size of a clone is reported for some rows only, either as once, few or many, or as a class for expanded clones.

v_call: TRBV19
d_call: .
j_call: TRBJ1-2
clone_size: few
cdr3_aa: CASNDPRVHGYTF
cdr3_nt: TGTGCCAGTAATGACCCCAGGGTACACGGCTACACCTTC

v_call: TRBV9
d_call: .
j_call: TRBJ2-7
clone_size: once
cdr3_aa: CASSPLYKSRPYEQYF
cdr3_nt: TGTGCCAGCAGCCCCCTTTACAAAAGCCGTCCGTACGAGCAGTACTTC

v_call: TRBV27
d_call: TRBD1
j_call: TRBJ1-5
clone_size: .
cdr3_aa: CTSSSRGPQPQHF
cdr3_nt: TGTACCAGCAGCTCTAGGGGGCCTCAGCCCCAGCATTTT

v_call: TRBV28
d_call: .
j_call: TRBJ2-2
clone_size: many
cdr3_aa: CASSKYNRNTGELFF
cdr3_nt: TGTGCCAGCAGTAAATACAACAGGAACACCGGGGAGCTGTTTTTT

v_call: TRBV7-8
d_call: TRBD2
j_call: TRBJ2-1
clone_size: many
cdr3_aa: CASSLAPPGGSYNEQFF
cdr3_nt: TGTGCCAGCAGCTTAGCGCCTCCGGGCGGGAGTTACAATGAGCAGTTCTTC

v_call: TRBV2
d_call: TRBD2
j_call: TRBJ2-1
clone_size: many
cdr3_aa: CASITSGRDTNNEQFF
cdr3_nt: TGTGCCAGCATAACTAGCGGGAGGGATACCAACAATGAGCAGTTCTTC

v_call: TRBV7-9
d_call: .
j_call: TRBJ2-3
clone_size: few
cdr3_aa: CASSPKTGSGADTQYF
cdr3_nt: TGTGCCAGCAGCCCGAAGACAGGTAGTGGGGCAGATACGCAGTATTTT

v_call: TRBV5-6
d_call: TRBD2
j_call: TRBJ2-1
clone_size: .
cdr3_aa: CASSLRASGGVVAYIEQFF
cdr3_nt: TGTGCCAGCAGCTTGAGGGCTAGCGGGGGTGTTGTGGCTTATATCGAGCAGTTCTTC

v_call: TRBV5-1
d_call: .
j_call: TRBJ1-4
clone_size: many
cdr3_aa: CASSRGDATNEKLFF
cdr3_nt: TGCGCCAGCAGTCGGGGGGATGCAACTAATGAAAAACTGTTTTTT

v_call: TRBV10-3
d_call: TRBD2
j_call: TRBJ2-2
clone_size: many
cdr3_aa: CAITPGGRSTGELFF
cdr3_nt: TGTGCCATCACCCCCGGCGGGAGGAGCACCGGGGAGCTGTTTTTT

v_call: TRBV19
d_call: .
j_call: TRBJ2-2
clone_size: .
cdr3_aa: CASSRRTFTGELFF
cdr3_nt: TGTGCCAGTAGTAGGCGGACTTTCACCGGGGAGCTGTTTTTT

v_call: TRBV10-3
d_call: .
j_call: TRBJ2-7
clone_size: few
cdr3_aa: CAISESPNYEQYF
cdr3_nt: TGTGCCATCAGTGAGTCGCCTAATTACGAGCAGTACTTC

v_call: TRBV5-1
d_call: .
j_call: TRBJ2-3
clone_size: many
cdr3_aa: CASRQTGTDTQYF
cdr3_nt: TGCGCCAGCAGGCAGACGGGCACAGATACGCAGTATTTT

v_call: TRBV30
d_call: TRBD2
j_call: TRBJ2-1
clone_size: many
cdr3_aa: CAWWSGSGYNEQFF
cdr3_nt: TGTGCCTGGTGGAGCGGGAGTGGGTACAATGAGCAGTTCTTC

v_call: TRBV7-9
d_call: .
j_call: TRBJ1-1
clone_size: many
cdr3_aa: CASSLERTEAFF
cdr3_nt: TGTGCCAGCAGCTTAGAAAGGACGGAAGCTTTCTTT

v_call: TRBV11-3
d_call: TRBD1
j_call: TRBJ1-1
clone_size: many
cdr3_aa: CASSSTGGRTEAFF
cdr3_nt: TGTGCCAGCAGCTCGACAGGGGGGAGAACTGAAGCTTTCTTT

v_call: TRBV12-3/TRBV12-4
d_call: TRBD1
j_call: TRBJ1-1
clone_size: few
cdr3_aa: CASSLAGGNAFF
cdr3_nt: TGTGCCAGCAGTTTAGCAGGGGGCAATGCTTTCTTT

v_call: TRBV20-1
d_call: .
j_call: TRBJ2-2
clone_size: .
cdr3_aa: CSGLGGLNTGELFF
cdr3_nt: TGCAGTGGACTCGGGGGGCTGAACACCGGGGAGCTGTTTTTT

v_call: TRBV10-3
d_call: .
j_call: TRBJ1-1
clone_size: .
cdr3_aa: CAISQEGTGMNTEAFF
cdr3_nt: TGTGCCATCTCCCAAGAGGGGACGGGAATGAACACTGAAGCTTTCTTT

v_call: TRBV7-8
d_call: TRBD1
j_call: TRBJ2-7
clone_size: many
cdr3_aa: CASSLGRQGAFQPYEQYF
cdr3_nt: TGTGCCAGCAGCTTAGGTAGACAGGGGGCTTTTCAGCCCTACGAGCAGTACTTC

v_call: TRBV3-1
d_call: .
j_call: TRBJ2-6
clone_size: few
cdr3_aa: CASSRTVLTSGANVLTF
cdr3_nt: TGTGCCAGCAGCCGGACCGTTCTGACCTCTGGGGCCAACGTCCTGACTTTC

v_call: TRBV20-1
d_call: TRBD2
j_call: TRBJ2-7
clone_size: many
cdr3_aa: CSALLLAGPYEQYF
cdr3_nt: TGCAGTGCTCTGCTTCTAGCGGGACCTTACGAGCAGTACTTC